Each of the 28 T cell receptor beta chains below was sequenced from the same sample in a study of OX40 agonist ivuxolimab in advanced cancers. This table comes from immunoSEQ multiplex PCR, and its TCRdb copy is limited to in-frame clones, with some not included. Of nearly 85,000 clones in the sample, approximately 87% were seen once. The source was CD4+ or CD8+ T cells sorted from blood, collected in a trial of the OX40 agonist ivuxolimab. These receptors came from an adult with an advanced solid tumor such as melanoma, head and neck, liver or kidney cancer.

This chain uses TRBV9 with TRBJ1-3; 9 nucleotides align to TRBD1. After removal of 0 bases from V and 3 bases from J, the junction contained 16 bases not matched to a gene. CDR3 length: 20 residues. Germline V gene sequence: CDR1 SGDLS, CDR2 YYNGEE. The CDR3 nucleotides are TGTGCCAGCAGCGTAGCTGACGCTATGGGAACAGGGGGCTTTGGAAACACCATATATTTT. It is translated as CASSVADAMGTGGFGNTIYF.

The chain recombines TRBV19 with TRBJ2-3, with 12 positions matching TRBD2. V shed 6 bases, J shed 4 bases, and the junction held 8 bases outside the gene matches. CDR1 is LNHDA, CDR2 SQIVND, per germline (reference sequence). The CDR3 has 16 amino acids. The DNA of the CDR3 is TGTGCCAGTAGCCTTTGGACTAGCGGGGCCTCAGATACGCAGTATTTT. The encoded protein is CASSLWTSGASDTQYF.

This sequence joins TRBV4-1 and TRBJ1-5, with D maybe TRBD1 (6 bases). The germline V gene has CDR1 MGHRA and CDR2 YSYEKL. V was clipped by 7 bases and J by 3 bases, with 16 bases between them. The CDR3 runs 15 residues. The DNA of the CDR3 is TGCGCCAGCAACCCCGGGGGGGCTACCAATCAGCCCCAGCATTTT. Translation: CASNPGGATNQPQHF.

V is TRBV7-8 and J is TRBJ2-1, with a tentative D call TRBD2 (5 bases). V lost 3 bases and J lost 4, with 10 bases in between. Germline CDR1 reads SGHVS; CDR2 reads FQNEAQ. This CDR3 has 14 residues. CDR3 bases: TGTGCCAGCAGCTTCGGGGTTGAATACAATGAGCAGTTCTTC. Translated, it gives CASSFGVEYNEQFF. The variable domain in full, completed from reference TRBV7-8 and TRBJ2-1, reads GAGVSQSPRYKVAKRGQDVALRCDPISGHVSLFWYQQALGQGPEFLTYFQNEAQLDKSGLPSDRFFAERPEGSVSTLKIQRTQQEDSAVYLCASSFGVEYNEQFFGPGTRLTVL.

The chain has TRBV2 and TRBJ2-6, with D possibly TRBD1 on 6 matching bases. Germline V gene sequence: CDR1 SNHLY, CDR2 FYNNEI. V was pared by 5 bases and J by 2 bases, with 16 bases between. The CDR3 spans 17 residues. The CDR3 here is CASSQQGFGAGANVLTF. The CDR3 DNA follows: TGTGCCAGCAGTCAACAGGGTTTTGGCGCTGGGGCCAACGTCCTGACTTTC.

V is TRBV5-1 and J is TRBJ1-5; D remains ambiguous. CDR1 is SGHRS, CDR2 YFSETQ, per germline. V was trimmed by 5 bases and J by 3 bases, leaving 12 bases between them. The CDR3 length is 14 residues. CDR3 sequence reads: CASSSDGTNQPQHF. CDR3 in DNA: TGCGCCAGCAGTTCGGACGGAACCAATCAGCCCCAGCATTTT.

As DNA, the CDR3 is TGTGCCAGCAGTTACTATCCGGCCCCTGCGGGCGAGCAGTACTTC. Amino acids: CASSYYPAPAGEQYF. The rearrangement uses TRBV2 and TRBJ2-7; weak D call: TRBD2 (5 bases). CDR1 is SNHLY, CDR2 FYNNEI, per germline. CDR3 length: 15 residues. V was pared by 5 bases and J by 6 bases, with 20 bases between.

V gene TRBV4-3 combines with J gene TRBJ2-5; tentatively, D is TRBD2 (5 bases). Trimming took off 0 bases at V and 1 base at J, with 9 bases between the two ends. The CDR3 extends over 15 amino acids. Germline loops: CDR1 LGHNA, CDR2 YSLEER. The CDR3 loop is CASSQESSPQETQYF. CDR3 nucleotides: TGCGCCAGCAGCCAAGAATCTAGCCCCCAAGAGACCCAGTACTTC.

The V and J genes are TRBV13 and TRBJ1-2; no firm D call. Deletions cut 5 bases from V and 0 bases from J, with 10 bases between. CDR3 size: 14 residues. Germline loops: CDR1 PRHDT, CDR2 FYEKMQ (reference sequence). The CDR3 bases are TGTGCCAGCAGCGAACGGGAAGCTAACTATGGCTACACCTTC. The encoded protein is CASSEREANYGYTF.

The chain has TRBV9 and TRBJ2-1; 10 nucleotides agree with TRBD2. This CDR3 is 17 amino acids long. The V gene's germline CDR1 is SGDLS and CDR2 YYNGEE. V lost 0 bases, J lost 4 bases, and 7 bases stayed unmatched. The CDR3 region has the DNA TGTGCCAGCAGCGTAGTGTCGGGACTAGCGAGGTACAATGAGCAGTTCTTC. Translated: CASSVVSGLARYNEQFF.

This clone was seen a handful of times. This sequence joins TRBV19 and TRBJ2-1; 7 bases align to TRBD2. This CDR3 contains 16 residues. With V trimmed by 2 bases and J by 5 bases, 9 bases remained unmatched. Germline V lookup: CDR1 LNHDA, CDR2 SQIVND (reference sequence). As DNA, the CDR3 is TGTGCCAGTAGTATATTAGCGGGTTTAAATCACAATGAGCAGTTCTTC. This translates into CASSILAGLNHNEQFF. Full variable domain (remainder filled in from reference TRBV19 and TRBJ2-1): DGGITQSPKYLFRKEGQNVTLSCEQNLNHDAMYWYRQDPGQGLRLIYYSQIVNDFQKGDIAEGYSVSREKKESFPLTVTSAQKNPTAFYLCASSILAGLNHNEQFFGPGTRLTVL.

The V gene is TRBV25-1, the J gene TRBJ1-6, with 9 bases that match TRBD1. J gave up 9 bases and V 2 bases, and 8 bases lay outside the gene matches. Germline V gene lookup returns CDR1 MGHDK and CDR2 SYGVNS. CDR3 length equals 16 residues. CDR3 in DNA: TGTGCCAGCAGTGAAGGTACAGGGGGCATGATTTCACCCCTCCACTTT. Translated, it gives CASSEGTGGMISPLHF.

CDR3 sequence (DNA): TGTGCCAGCCCGGACAGGGGGATGAACACTGAAGCTTTCTTT. This gives the protein CASPDRGMNTEAFF. This chain connects TRBV6-1 to TRBJ1-1; 10 nucleotides agree with TRBD1. The CDR3 has 14 residues. The junction had 3 bases not matched to a gene; V was cut back by 8 bases and J by 0 bases. Looked up from germline, CDR1 is MNHNS and CDR2 is SASEGT.

This clone has a handful of counts. The rearrangement joins TRBV30 to TRBJ1-5; D uncertain. Between the trimmed V and J ends, which lost 1 base and 0 bases, there was a span of 7 bases. The CDR3 has 14 amino acids. The germline V gene has CDR1 GTSNPN and CDR2 SVGIG (reference sequence). The CDR3 DNA reads TGTGCCTGGAGTGGAACTATTAGCAATCAGCCCCAGCATTTT. This translates into CAWSGTISNQPQHF.

This clone was counted a single time. This chain connects TRBV30 to TRBJ1-1; the D gene is possibly TRBD1 (5 bases). CDR3 size: 15 residues. Germline assignment: CDR1 GTSNPN and CDR2 SVGIG (reference sequence). Trimming left V 3 bases short and J 8 bases short, with 22 bases between. In DNA form, the CDR3 reads TGTGCCTGGAGAGCCACCGGGACGGAGTTAAAAGAAGCTTTCTTT. Residues: CAWRATGTELKEAFF.

The chain carries TRBV5-6 and TRBJ2-1, with 10 nucleotides matching TRBD1. Germline V CDR1 and CDR2: SGHDT, YYEEEE. The CDR3 runs 16 residues. The V gene end was trimmed by 4 bases and the J gene end by 0 bases; junction bases not matched to a gene: 4. CDR3 residues: CASSAGQGGSYNEQFF. The DNA of the CDR3 is TGTGCCAGCAGCGCAGGACAGGGGGGCTCCTACAATGAGCAGTTCTTC.

The chain carries TRBV7-2 and TRBJ2-5; D remains unclear. V lost 5 bases and J 2 bases, leaving 15 bases between the germline ends. The germline V gene encodes CDR1 SGHTA and CDR2 FQGNSA. The CDR3 loop spans 15 amino acids. CDR3 sequence (DNA): TGTGCCAGCAGCCAACACAGAGTATTACAAGAGACCCAGTACTTC. Its protein is CASSQHRVLQETQYF.

The V and J genes are TRBV2 and TRBJ1-6; 8 bases are a match to TRBD1. Germline CDR1 reads SNHLY; CDR2 reads FYNNEI. V gave up 4 bases and J gave up 7 bases; unmatched junction bases: 6. The CDR3 sequence is 15 residues long. CDR3 sequence (DNA): TGTGCCAGCAGTGCAGGACAGGGATGGAATTCACCCCTCCACTTT. Protein product: CASSAGQGWNSPLHF.

This clone was seen only a few times. V gene TRBV7-6 combines with J gene TRBJ2-7; TRBD1 might be the D (5 bases). The ends were cut back, 4 bases at V and 2 bases at J, with 18 bases in the middle. The germline V gene has CDR1 SGHVS and CDR2 FNYEAQ. There are 16 residues in the CDR3. The CDR3 protein is CASSSFQGKRTYEQYF. The DNA for the CDR3 is TGTGCCAGCAGCTCTTTCCAGGGTAAGAGAACCTACGAGCAGTACTTC.

This chain's CDR3 is CASIKPGGQFHEQFF. Written as DNA, the CDR3 is TGTGCCAGCATTAAGCCCGGGGGACAGTTCCATGAGCAGTTCTTC. The rearrangement links TRBV6-6 to TRBJ2-1; TRBD1 is a possible D gene (7 bases). The CDR3 has 15 residues. V lost 7 bases to trimming and J lost 8 bases, with 21 bases between them. Germline CDR1 and CDR2: MNHNY and SVGAGI (reference sequence).

V and J are TRBV10-3 and TRBJ2-5; tentatively, D is TRBD2 (5 bases). Germline V lookup: CDR1 ENHRY, CDR2 SYGVKD. The V end lost 6 bases, the J end lost 0 bases, and 11 bases lay between the germline ends. This CDR3 comprises 14 residues. The CDR3 reads CAISADGNQETQYF. In DNA form, the CDR3 reads TGTGCCATCAGCGCCGACGGGAACCAAGAGACCCAGTACTTC.

This clone has just one count. This chain uses TRBV18 with TRBJ2-5, with 7 bases lining up with TRBD2. The CDR3 runs 14 residues. From germline, CDR1 is KGHSH and CDR2 LQKENI. V shed 2 bases, J shed 4 bases, and the junction held 4 bases outside the gene matches. The chain's CDR3 is CASSPEVAGETQYF. The CDR3 DNA is TGTGCCAGCTCACCAGAGGTAGCGGGAGAGACCCAGTACTTC.

The chain combines TRBV19 with TRBJ1-5, with D hard to call. The CDR3 consists of 15 residues. CDR1 and CDR2 (germline): LNHDA, SQIVND (reference sequence). Trimming removed 6 bases from V and 6 bases from J, with 18 bases in between. CDR3 DNA: TGTGCCAGTAGGCGGGTCGAGACCCGGGGTCAGCCCCAGCATTTT. It yields the protein CASRRVETRGQPQHF.

The chain couples TRBV6-6 to TRBJ1-1; D unclear. The germline CDR1 and CDR2 sequences are MNHNY and SVGAGI (reference sequence). The CDR3 has 11 residues. V shed 8 bases and J shed 5 bases, with 9 bases lying between them. CDR3 nucleotides: TGTGCCAGCCAGAGTCGGACTGAAGCTTTCTTT. The encoded protein is CASQSRTEAFF.

V and J are TRBV29-1 and TRBJ1-4, with a possible D match to TRBD1 (6 bases). This CDR3 is built from 14 residues. Per the germline V gene, CDR1 is SQVTM and CDR2 is ANQGSEA. Trimming pared 6 bases from V and 4 bases from J, leaving 15 bases between. Written as DNA, the CDR3 is TGCAGCGTCCTACGGGGGCGGAATAATGAAAAACTGTTTTTT. This sequence encodes CSVLRGRNNEKLFF.

This chain connects TRBV10-2 to TRBJ1-1; 8 positions match TRBD1. The germline V gene encodes CDR1 WSHSY and CDR2 SAAADI. Unmatched junction bases numbered 7, after V lost 11 bases and J lost 2 bases. The CDR3 consists of 13 residues. The DNA for the CDR3 is TGCGCCGGTAGGACAGGGATAAACACTGAAGCTTTCTTT. This encodes CAGRTGINTEAFF.

V usage is TRBV7-6 and J usage is TRBJ1-3, with 7 nucleotides matching TRBD1. CDR3 length: 16 residues. Germline V gene data show CDR1 as SGHVS and CDR2 as FNYEAQ. With V trimmed by 1 base and J by 5 bases, 8 bases remained unmatched. Written as DNA, the CDR3 is TGTGCCAGCAGCTTAGGAGGGACAGCAAGACGAAACACCATATATTTT. This sequence encodes CASSLGGTARRNTIYF. Variable domain in full (rest from reference TRBV7-6 and TRBJ1-3): GAGVSQSPRYKVTKRGQDVALRCDPISGHVSLYWYRQALGQGPEFLTYFNYEAQQDKSGLPNDRFSAERPEGSISTLTIQRTEQRDSAMYRCASSLGGTARRNTIYFGEGSWLTVV.

This rearrangement joins TRBV9 to TRBJ1-4, with D maybe TRBD1 (5 bases). The CDR3 covers 16 residues. CDR1 SGDLS and CDR2 YYNGEE come from the germline V gene. Trimming took 0 bases from V and 8 from J, leaving 17 bases between them. DNA of the CDR3: TGTGCCAGCAGCGTAGGGGTTCGGCAGGGACTCGAAAAACTGTTTTTT. Translation: CASSVGVRQGLEKLFF.